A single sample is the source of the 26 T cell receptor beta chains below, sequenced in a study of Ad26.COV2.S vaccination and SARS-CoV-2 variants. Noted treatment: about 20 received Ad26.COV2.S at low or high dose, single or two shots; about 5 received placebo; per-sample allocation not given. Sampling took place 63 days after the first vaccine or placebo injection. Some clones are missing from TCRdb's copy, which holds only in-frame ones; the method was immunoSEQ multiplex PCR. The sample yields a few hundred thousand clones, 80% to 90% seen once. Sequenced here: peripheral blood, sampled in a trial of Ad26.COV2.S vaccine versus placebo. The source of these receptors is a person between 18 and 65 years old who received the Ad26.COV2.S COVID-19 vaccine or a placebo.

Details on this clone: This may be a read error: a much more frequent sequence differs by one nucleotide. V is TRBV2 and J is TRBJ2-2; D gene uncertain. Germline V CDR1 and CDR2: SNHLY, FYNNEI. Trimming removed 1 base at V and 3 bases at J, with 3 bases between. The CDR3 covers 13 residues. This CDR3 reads CASSEGYTGELFF. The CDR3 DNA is TGTGCCAGCAGTGAAGGGTACACCGGGGAGCTGTTTTTT.

The CDR3 loop is CASRGGQQASPLHF. The CDR3 DNA follows: TGTGCCAGCAGAGGGGGACAACAAGCATCACCCCTCCACTTT. V is TRBV6-5 and J is TRBJ1-6, with D possibly matching TRBD1 (6 bases). Germline values: CDR1 MNHEY, CDR2 SVGAGI. The CDR3 is 14 amino acids. Trimming left V 6 bases short and J 10 bases short, with 16 bases between.

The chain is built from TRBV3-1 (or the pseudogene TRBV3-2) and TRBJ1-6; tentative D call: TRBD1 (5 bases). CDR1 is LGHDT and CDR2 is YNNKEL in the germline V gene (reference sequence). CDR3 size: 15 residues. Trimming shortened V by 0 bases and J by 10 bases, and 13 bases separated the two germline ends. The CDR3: CASSQDGGAGSPLHF. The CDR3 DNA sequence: TGTGCCAGCAGCCAAGATGGAGGGGCTGGGTCACCCCTCCACTTT.

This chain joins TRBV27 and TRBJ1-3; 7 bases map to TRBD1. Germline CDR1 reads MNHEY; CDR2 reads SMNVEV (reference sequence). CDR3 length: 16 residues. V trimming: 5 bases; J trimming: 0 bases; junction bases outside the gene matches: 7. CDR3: CASSLTGTLSGNTIYF. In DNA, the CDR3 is TGTGCCAGCAGTCTGACAGGGACCCTCTCTGGAAACACCATATATTTT.

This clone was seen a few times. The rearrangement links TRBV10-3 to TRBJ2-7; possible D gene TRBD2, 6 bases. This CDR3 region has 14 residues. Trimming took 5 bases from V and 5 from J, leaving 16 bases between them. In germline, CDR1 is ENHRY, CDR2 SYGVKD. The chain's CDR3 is CAISQTEGRHEQYF. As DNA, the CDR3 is TGTGCCATCAGTCAGACGGAGGGGCGTCACGAGCAGTACTTC.

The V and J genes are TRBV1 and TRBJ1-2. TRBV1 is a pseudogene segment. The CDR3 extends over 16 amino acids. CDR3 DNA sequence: TGCACCAGCAGCCAAAACGGGACTCGGGGTGACTATGGCTACACCTTC. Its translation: CTSSQNGTRGDYGYTF.

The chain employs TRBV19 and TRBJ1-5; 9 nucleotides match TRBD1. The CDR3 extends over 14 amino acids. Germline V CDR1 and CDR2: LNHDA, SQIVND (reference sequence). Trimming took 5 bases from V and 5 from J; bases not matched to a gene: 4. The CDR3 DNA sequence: TGTGCCAGTAGTCCCCGGACAGGGGATCAGCCCCAGCATTTT. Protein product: CASSPRTGDQPQHF. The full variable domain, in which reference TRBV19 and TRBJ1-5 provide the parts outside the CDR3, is DGGITQSPKYLFRKEGQNVTLSCEQNLNHDAMYWYRQDPGQGLRLIYYSQIVNDFQKGDIAEGYSVSREKKESFPLTVTSAQKNPTAFYLCASSPRTGDQPQHFGDGTRLSIL.

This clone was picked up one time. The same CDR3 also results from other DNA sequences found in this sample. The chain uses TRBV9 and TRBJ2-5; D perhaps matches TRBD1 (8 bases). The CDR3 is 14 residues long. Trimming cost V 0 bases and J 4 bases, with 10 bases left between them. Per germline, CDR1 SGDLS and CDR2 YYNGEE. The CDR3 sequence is CASSVDRGGETQYF. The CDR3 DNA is TGTGCCAGCAGCGTAGACAGGGGGGGAGAGACCCAGTACTTC.

Here the CDR3 reads CASSTIGGQYPEAFF. The CDR3 DNA sequence: TGTGCCAGCAGCACCATCGGGGGGCAGTACCCTGAAGCTTTCTTT. V usage is TRBV14 and J usage is TRBJ1-1; TRBD1 might be the D (6 bases). The CDR3 consists of 15 residues. CDR1 is SGHDN and CDR2 is FVKESK in the germline V gene. V gave up 5 bases and J gave up 6 bases, with 19 bases separating them.

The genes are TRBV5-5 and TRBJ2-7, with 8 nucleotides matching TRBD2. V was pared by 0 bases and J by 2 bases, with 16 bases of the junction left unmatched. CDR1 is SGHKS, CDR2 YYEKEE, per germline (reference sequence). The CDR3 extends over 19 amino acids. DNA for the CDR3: TGTGCCAGCAGCTTGGAAATGTTCGGAGCGGGAGTCTCGACCTACGAGCAGTACTTC. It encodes CASSLEMFGAGVSTYEQYF.

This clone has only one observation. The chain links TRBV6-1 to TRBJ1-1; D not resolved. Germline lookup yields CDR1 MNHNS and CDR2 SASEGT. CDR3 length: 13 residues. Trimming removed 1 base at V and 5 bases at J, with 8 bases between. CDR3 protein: CASSEDSRTEAFF. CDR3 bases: TGTGCCAGCAGTGAAGACAGCCGGACTGAAGCTTTCTTT.

In nucleotides, the CDR3 is TGTGCCAGCAGTTTATCGAAAACAAACGGGGAGCTGTTTTTT. Its translation: CASSLSKTNGELFF. The chain recombines TRBV27 with TRBJ2-2, with D hard to call. In germline, CDR1 is MNHEY, CDR2 SMNVEV (reference sequence). Trimming pared 0 bases from V and 7 bases from J, leaving 9 bases between. The CDR3 totals 14 residues.

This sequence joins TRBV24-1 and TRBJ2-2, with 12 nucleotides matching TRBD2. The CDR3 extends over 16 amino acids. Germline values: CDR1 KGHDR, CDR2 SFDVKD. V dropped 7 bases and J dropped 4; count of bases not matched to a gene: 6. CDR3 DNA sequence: TGTGCCACCAGCCTAGCGGGAGGGCCGGGCACCGGGGAGCTGTTTTTT. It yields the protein CATSLAGGPGTGELFF.

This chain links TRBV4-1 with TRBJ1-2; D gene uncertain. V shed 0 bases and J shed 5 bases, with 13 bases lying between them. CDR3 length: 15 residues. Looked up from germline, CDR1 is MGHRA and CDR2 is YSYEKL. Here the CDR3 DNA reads TGCGCCAGCAGCCAAGATATGCGACGGGCTTATGGCTACACCTTC. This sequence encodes CASSQDMRRAYGYTF.

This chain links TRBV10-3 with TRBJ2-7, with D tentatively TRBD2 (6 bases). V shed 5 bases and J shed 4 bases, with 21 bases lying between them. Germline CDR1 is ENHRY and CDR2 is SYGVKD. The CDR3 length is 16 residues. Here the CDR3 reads CAISPSTGTVTYEQYF. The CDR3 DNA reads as TGTGCCATCAGTCCCTCAACCGGGACTGTTACTTACGAGCAGTACTTC.

DNA for the CDR3: TGCGCCAGCAGTGAGACGGGACTAGCTAACGAGCAGTACTTC. Amino acids: CASSETGLANEQYF. This chain links TRBV10-1 with TRBJ2-7; 9 nucleotides align to TRBD2. V dropped 2 bases and J dropped 5; count of bases not matched to a gene: 4. The CDR3 has 14 residues. Germline CDR1 WNHNN, CDR2 SYGVQD (reference sequence).

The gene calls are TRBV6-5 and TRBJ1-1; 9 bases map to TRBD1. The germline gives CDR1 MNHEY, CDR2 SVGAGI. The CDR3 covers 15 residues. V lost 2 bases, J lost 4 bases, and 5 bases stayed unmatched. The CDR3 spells CASSYAPTGGTEAFF. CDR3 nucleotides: TGTGCCAGCAGTTACGCACCGACAGGGGGCACTGAAGCTTTCTTT.

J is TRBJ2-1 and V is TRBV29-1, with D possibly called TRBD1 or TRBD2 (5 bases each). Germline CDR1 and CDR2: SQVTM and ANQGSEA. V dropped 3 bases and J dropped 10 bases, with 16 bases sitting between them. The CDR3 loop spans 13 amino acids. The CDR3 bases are TGCAGCGTTGATAGTCAACGGGACCAGGAGCAGTTCTTC. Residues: CSVDSQRDQEQFF.

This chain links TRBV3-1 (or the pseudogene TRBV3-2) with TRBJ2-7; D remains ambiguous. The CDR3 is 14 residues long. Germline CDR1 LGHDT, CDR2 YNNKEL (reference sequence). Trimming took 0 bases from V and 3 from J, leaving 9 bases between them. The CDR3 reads CASSQDLRDYEQYF. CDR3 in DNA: TGTGCCAGCAGCCAAGATCTTAGGGACTACGAGCAGTACTTC.

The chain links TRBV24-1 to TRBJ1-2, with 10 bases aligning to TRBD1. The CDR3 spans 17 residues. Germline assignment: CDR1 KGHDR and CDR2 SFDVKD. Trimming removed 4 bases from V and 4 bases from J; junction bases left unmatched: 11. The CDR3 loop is CATSDPGTGAWFYGYTF. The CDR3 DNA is TGTGCCACCAGTGACCCCGGGACAGGGGCTTGGTTCTATGGCTACACCTTC.

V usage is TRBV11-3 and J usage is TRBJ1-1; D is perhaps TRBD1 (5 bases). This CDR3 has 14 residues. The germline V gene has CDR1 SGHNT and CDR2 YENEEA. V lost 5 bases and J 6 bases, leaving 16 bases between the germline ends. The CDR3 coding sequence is TGTGCCAGCAGCCCAAGGGTAGGGGATGCTGAAGCTTTCTTT. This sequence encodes CASSPRVGDAEAFF.

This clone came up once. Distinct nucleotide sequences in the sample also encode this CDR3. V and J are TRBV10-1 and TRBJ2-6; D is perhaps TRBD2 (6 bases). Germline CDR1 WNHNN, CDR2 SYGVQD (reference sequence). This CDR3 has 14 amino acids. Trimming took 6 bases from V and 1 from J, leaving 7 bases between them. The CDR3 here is CASSGGSGANVLTF. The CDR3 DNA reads TGCGCCAGCAGCGGGGGTTCTGGGGCCAACGTCCTGACTTTC.

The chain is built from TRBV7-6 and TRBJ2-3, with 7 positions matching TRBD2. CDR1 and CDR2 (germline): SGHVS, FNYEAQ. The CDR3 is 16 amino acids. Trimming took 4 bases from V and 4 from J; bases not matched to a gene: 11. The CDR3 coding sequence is TGTGCCAGCAGCTCAAAGACTAGCCTGAGTTCAGATACGCAGTATTTT. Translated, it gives CASSSKTSLSSDTQYF.

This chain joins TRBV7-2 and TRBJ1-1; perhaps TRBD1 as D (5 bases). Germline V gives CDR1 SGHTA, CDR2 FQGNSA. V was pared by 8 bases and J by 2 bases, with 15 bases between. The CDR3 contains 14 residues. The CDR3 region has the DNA TGTGCCAGCGGGGTGGGGCCTTCCAACACTGAAGCTTTCTTT. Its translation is CASGVGPSNTEAFF.

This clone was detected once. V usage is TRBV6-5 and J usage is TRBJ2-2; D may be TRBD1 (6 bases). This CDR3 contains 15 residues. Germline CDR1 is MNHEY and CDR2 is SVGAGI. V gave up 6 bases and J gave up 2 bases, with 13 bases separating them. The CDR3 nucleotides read TGTGCCAGCAGGACCGGGACAACTAACACCGGGGAGCTGTTTTTT. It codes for CASRTGTTNTGELFF.

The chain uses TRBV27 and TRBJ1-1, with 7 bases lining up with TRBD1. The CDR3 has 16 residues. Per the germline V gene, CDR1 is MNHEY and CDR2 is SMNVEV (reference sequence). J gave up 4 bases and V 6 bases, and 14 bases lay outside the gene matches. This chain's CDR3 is CASSHLPGQRITEAFF. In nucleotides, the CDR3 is TGTGCCAGCAGCCACCTTCCGGGACAGAGGATCACTGAAGCTTTCTTT.